A selection of T cell receptor beta chains follows, all from one sample in a study of regulatory T cells in long-lasting Graves disease. TCRdb re-derived calls from the multiplex PCR reads in MiXCR, one entry per CDR3 protein. The repertoire has 500,000 to 800,000 distinct CDR3 sequences, 30% of them found once; the top ten carry around 42%. Here the sequenced sample was peripheral blood mononuclear cells (PBMCs), taken when the disease was refractory, from a patient treated with antithyroid drugs. The receptors originated from a female donor with Graves disease. CDR3s include the opening cysteine and the closing phenylalanine or tryptophan. D genes are given only for firm matches. The listing skips clone size in some rows; elsewhere it reads once, few, many or a size class.

-	TRBV10-3	-	TRBJ1-2	CAISEPDHGYTF	TGTGCCATCAGTGAGCCGGACCATGGCTACACCTTC
few	TRBV20-1	-	TRBJ1-5	CSARVGDNQPQHF	TGCAGTGCTAGAGTCGGGGATAATCAGCCCCAGCATTTT
-	TRBV5-1	TRBD1	TRBJ2-7	CASSTDRVSYEQYF	TGCGCCAGCAGCACGGACAGGGTAAGCTACGAGCAGTACTTC
many	TRBV6-5	TRBD1	TRBJ1-2	CASSYLFGQADYTF	TGTGCCAGCAGTTATTTATTTGGACAGGCAGACTACACCTTC
few	TRBV27	TRBD2	TRBJ2-2	CASSFEGLAFGGELFF	TGTGCCAGCAGTTTTGAGGGACTAGCGTTTGGCGGGGAGCTGTTTTTT
-	TRBV2	-	TRBJ1-5	CASSGRALNQPQHF	TGTGCCAGCAGTGGCAGGGCCCTCAATCAGCCCCAGCATTTT
-	TRBV20-1	-	TRBJ1-1	CSGTGYRWNTEAFF	TGCAGTGGAACAGGGTATAGGTGGAACACTGAAGCTTTCTTT
few	TRBV19	-	TRBJ1-1	CASSIVAGNTEAFF	TGTGCCAGTAGTATAGTCGCTGGGAACACTGAAGCTTTCTTT
many	TRBV28	-	TRBJ1-5	CASRPTGTNQPQHF	TGTGCCAGCAGGCCTACAGGGACCAATCAGCCCCAGCATTTT
few	TRBV5-4	-	TRBJ1-2	CASSWDHYGYTF	TGTGCCAGCAGCTGGGACCACTATGGCTACACCTTC
few	TRBV2	-	TRBJ2-7	CASTPWGTGGEQYF	TGTGCCAGCACACCCTGGGGCACCGGAGGGGAGCAGTACTTC
few	TRBV12-3/TRBV12-4	-	TRBJ1-4	CASSLAADGKLFF	TGTGCCAGCAGTTTAGCGGCAGATGGAAAACTGTTTTTT
-	TRBV19	TRBD1	TRBJ1-1	CASGGQAKNTEAFF	TGTGCCAGCGGCGGACAGGCCAAGAACACTGAAGCTTTCTTT
few	TRBV30	TRBD1	TRBJ1-4	CAWGDREKLFF	TGTGCCTGGGGGGACAGGGAAAAACTGTTTTTT
few	TRBV20-1	-	TRBJ2-7	CSARQRDGNSEQYF	TGCAGTGCTAGACAACGAGATGGAAATAGCGAGCAGTACTTC
-	TRBV6-1	-	TRBJ2-7	CASSEEREASYEQYF	TGTGCCAGCAGTGAAGAGCGTGAGGCTTCCTACGAGCAGTACTTC
-	TRBV5-1	-	TRBJ2-4	CASSPTGGVKNIQYF	TGCGCCAGCAGCCCGACAGGAGGGGTCAAAAACATTCAGTACTTC
few	TRBV15	-	TRBJ1-2	CATSSSIYGYTF	TGTGCCACCAGCAGTAGCATCTATGGCTACACCTTC
few	TRBV5-1	-	TRBJ1-2	CASSFDGGNYGYTF	TGCGCCAGCAGCTTCGATGGAGGGAACTATGGCTACACCTTC
once	TRBV7-2	-	TRBJ2-3	CASSLGIRSTDTQYF	TGTGCCAGCAGCTTAGGGATTCGAAGCACAGATACGCAGTATTTT
many	TRBV24-1	-	TRBJ1-1	CATRRGDEAFF	TGTGCCACCAGGAGGGGCGATGAAGCTTTCTTT
few	TRBV27	TRBD2	TRBJ2-5	CATSGGETQYF	TGTGCCACTTCGGGGGGGGAGACCCAGTACTTC
many	TRBV12-3/TRBV12-4	-	TRBJ1-5	CASSAGGSLNQPQHF	TGTGCCAGCAGTGCTGGCGGGAGTCTCAATCAGCCCCAGCATTTT
few	TRBV20-1	-	TRBJ2-5	CSASPVIQTQYF	TGCAGTGCTAGCCCTGTAATCCAGACCCAGTACTTC
many	TRBV12-3/TRBV12-4	-	TRBJ1-2	CASSLEAGMADTF	TGTGCCAGCAGTTTAGAAGCCGGGATGGCGGACACCTTC
few	TRBV5-5	-	TRBJ1-1	CASSFSQIQTNTEAFF	TGTGCCAGCAGCTTCTCCCAGATACAAACGAACACTGAAGCTTTCTTT
few	TRBV9	TRBD2	TRBJ2-5	CASSPLAGVPQETQYF	TGTGCCAGCAGCCCACTAGCGGGAGTCCCCCAAGAGACCCAGTACTTC
few	TRBV2	-	TRBJ1-3	CASIFGNTIYF	TGTGCCAGCATCTTTGGAAACACCATATATTTT
few	TRBV20-1	-	TRBJ1-2	CSAQPAGEAYGYTF	TGCAGTGCCCAGCCGGCAGGGGAGGCCTATGGCTACACCTTC
-	TRBV2	TRBD1	TRBJ1-5	CASSVPPGGGNQPQHF	TGTGCCAGCAGTGTTCCCCCAGGGGGGGGCAATCAGCCCCAGCATTTT
-	TRBV20-1	-	TRBJ1-5	CSASSSLPYQPQHF	TGCAGTGCTAGTTCGTCTCTACCTTATCAGCCCCAGCATTTT
few	TRBV6-9	TRBD2	TRBJ2-5	CASSYFSSGEETQYF	TGTGCCAGCAGTTACTTTTCTAGCGGGGAAGAGACCCAGTACTTC
-	TRBV7-6	TRBD1	TRBJ2-1	CASSPGTGWRNEQFF	TGTGCCAGCAGCCCGGGGACAGGGTGGAGGAATGAGCAGTTCTTC
many	TRBV6-2/TRBV6-3	TRBD1	TRBJ1-4	CASSYRGQGTEKLFF	TGTGCCAGCAGTTACAGGGGACAGGGTACAGAAAAACTGTTTTTT
-	TRBV3-1	TRBD1	TRBJ1-6	CASSLDRRGSPLHF	TGTGCCAGCAGCCTGGACAGGCGCGGTTCACCCCTCCACTTT
few	TRBV5-4	TRBD2	TRBJ2-7	CASSLALAGISYEQYF	TGTGCCAGCAGCTTGGCCTTAGCGGGAATCTCCTACGAGCAGTACTTC
-	TRBV19	-	TRBJ2-5	CASTGTENQETQYF	TGTGCCAGTACCGGGACGGAAAATCAAGAGACCCAGTACTTC
-	TRBV5-1	-	TRBJ1-1	CASSLTLRGPNTEAFF	TGCGCCAGCAGCTTGACCCTCCGGGGGCCGAACACTGAAGCTTTCTTT
-	TRBV5-4	TRBD1	TRBJ2-4	CASSIITTGRRKNIQYF	TGTGCCAGCAGCATAATCACGACAGGGCGGCGGAAAAACATTCAGTACTTC
-	TRBV12-3/TRBV12-4	TRBD1	TRBJ2-6	CASSFGTGITLGGANVLTF	TGTGCCAGCAGTTTCGGGACAGGGATTACCCTGGGCGGGGCCAACGTCCTGACTTTC
-	TRBV5-1	-	TRBJ1-5	CASSLGTPNQPQHF	TGTGCCAGCAGCCTCGGGACACCCAATCAGCCCCAGCATTTT
-	TRBV12-3/TRBV12-4	TRBD2	TRBJ2-7	CASSFGGSTYEQYF	TGTGCCAGCAGTTTCGGCGGGAGTACGTACGAGCAGTACTTC
once	TRBV5-4	-	TRBJ1-1	CASSLLNDREAFF	TGTGCCAGCAGCTTGTTAAACGACCGAGAAGCTTTCTTT
-	TRBV10-2	-	TRBJ2-7	CASSEYGNEQYF	TGCGCCAGCAGTGAGTACGGGAACGAGCAGTACTTC
many	TRBV11-2	TRBD2	TRBJ2-5	CASSLGLGSGRASETQYF	TGTGCCAGCAGCTTAGGGCTGGGTAGCGGGAGGGCCTCAGAGACCCAGTACTTC
-	TRBV7-9	-	TRBJ1-2	CASSLGEVGHTF	TGTGCCAGCAGCTTAGGTGAGGTCGGCCACACCTTC
-	TRBV3-1	TRBD1	TRBJ1-2	CASSQDPISGRGNYGYTF	TGTGCCAGCAGCCAAGACCCAATAAGCGGCAGGGGGAACTATGGCTACACCTTC
few	TRBV7-3	-	TRBJ1-6	CASSLSRDSPLHF	TGTGCCAGCAGCTTAAGCAGAGATTCACCCCTCCACTTT
many	TRBV12-3/TRBV12-4	-	TRBJ1-5	CASSPLGRGDDQPQHF	TGTGCCAGCAGCCCCCTGGGGAGGGGGGATGATCAGCCCCAGCATTTT
few	TRBV7-9	TRBD1	TRBJ2-5	CASTISETGVRETQYF	TGTGCCAGCACTATTTCTGAGACAGGGGTGAGGGAGACCCAGTACTTC
many	TRBV12-3/TRBV12-4	TRBD1	TRBJ1-6	CASSLGTGGRNSPLHF	TGTGCCAGCAGTTTGGGGACAGGGGGCCGTAATTCACCCCTCCACTTT
-	TRBV6-1	-	TRBJ1-6	CASRNEGNGQNSPLHF	TGTGCCAGCCGTAACGAGGGTAATGGGCAGAATTCACCCCTCCACTTT
-	TRBV29-1	-	TRBJ2-5	CSVEGLQETQYF	TGCAGCGTGGAGGGACTGCAAGAGACCCAGTACTTC
many	TRBV11-2	-	TRBJ1-2	CASSLGTRGGYTF	TGTGCCAGCAGCTTAGGTACAAGGGGCGGCTACACCTTC
many	TRBV11-2	-	TRBJ1-1	CASSLGDTASEAFF	TGTGCCAGCAGCTTAGGGGACACCGCATCTGAAGCTTTCTTT
-	TRBV7-9	-	TRBJ1-2	CASSPGTFGYGYTF	TGTGCCAGCAGCCCCGGGACATTCGGCTATGGCTACACCTTC
-	TRBV6-1	TRBD1	TRBJ1-6	CASSSVTGGMNSPLHF	TGTGCCAGCAGCTCCGTGACAGGGGGGATGAATTCACCCCTCCACTTT
-	TRBV7-6	TRBD1	TRBJ2-7	CASGLDRGVHEQYF	TGTGCCAGCGGCTTAGACAGGGGGGTCCACGAGCAGTACTTC
few	TRBV7-3	-	TRBJ1-1	CASSRIREPNTEAFF	TGTGCCAGCAGCCGAATCCGGGAACCGAACACTGAAGCTTTCTTT